This T cell receptor (beta chain) is drawn from a study of control samples from healthy donors and cancer patients. Looked up from germline, CDR1 is MDHEN and CDR2 is SYDVKM. The V gene lost 10 bases and the J gene lost 5 bases, with 21 bases spanning the gap. The CDR3 covers 15 residues. The method was immunoSEQ multiplex PCR; TCRdb's version includes in-frame clones alone and lacks a portion of them. The sample has 95,000 to 150,000 clones; roughly 87% are singletons. The sequencing input was blood. The chain employs TRBV28 and TRBJ1-5; weak D call: TRBD1 (6 bases). The TCR originated in a man aged 18 to 30 in good health. CDR3 nucleotide sequence: TGTGCCACCTTGACAATCACCAGGGGATATCAGCCCCAGCATTTT. Amino acid sequence: CATLTITRGYQPQHF.